Below, 10 T cell receptor beta chains from the same sample are listed, as sequenced in a study of response to subunit inactivated influenza vaccine. TCRdb fed the RT-PCR reads into MiXCR, producing one record per CDR3 protein. The data show 540,000 or so distinct CDR3 sequences, 10% to 15% seen once. This specimen was PBMCs from blood, taken 40 to 50 days after vaccination. These receptors all come from a man aged 50-59 years who received an inactivated influenza vaccine.

The table lists this clonotype with a few counts. The chain has TRBV5-1 and TRBJ2-5, with TRBD2 matching over 15 bases. The CDR3 extends over 16 amino acids. Trimming at V came to 3 bases and at J to 5 bases, leaving 5 bases not matched to a gene. Germline lookup yields CDR1 SGHRS and CDR2 YFSETQ. CDR3 sequence (DNA): TGCGCCAGCAGCTCCGCGGGGACTAGCGGGGGGGAGACCCAGTACTTC. It translates to CASSSAGTSGGETQYF. Full variable domain (remainder filled in from reference TRBV5-1 and TRBJ2-5): KAGVTQTPRYLIKTRGQQVTLSCSPISGHRSVSWYQQTPGQGLQFLFEYFSETQRNKGNFPGRFSGRQFSNSRSEMNVSTLELGDSALYLCASSSAGTSGGETQYFGPGTRLLVL.

The V and J genes are TRBV10-3 and TRBJ1-6; 7 positions agree with TRBD1. Per germline, CDR1 ENHRY and CDR2 SYGVKD. The CDR3 spans 15 residues. Trimming at V came to 6 bases and at J to 5 bases, leaving 7 bases not matched to a gene. CDR3 bases: TGTGCCATCAGCCCCGGGACAGAAAATAATTCACCCCTCCACTTT. Amino acid sequence: CAISPGTENNSPLHF.

This clonotype showed up just a few times. The J gene is TRBJ2-5, the V gene TRBV4-1; TRBD1 is a possible D gene (5 bases). V lost 3 bases and J lost 3, with 11 bases in between. Germline V CDR1 and CDR2: MGHRA, YSYEKL. This CDR3 contains 14 residues. The CDR3 loop is CASSQKGLEETQYF. In DNA form, the CDR3 reads TGCGCCAGCAGCCAGAAGGGGCTGGAAGAGACCCAGTACTTC.

At least ten counts were recorded for this clonotype. This chain uses TRBV5-1 with TRBJ2-3, with TRBD1 matching 7 bases. The CDR3 length is 15 residues. Trimming removed 4 bases from V and 1 base from J; junction bases left unmatched: 6. From germline, CDR1 is SGHRS and CDR2 YFSETQ. The CDR3 region is CASSTDRTRTDTQYF. CDR3 coding DNA: TGCGCCAGCAGCACGGACAGGACCCGCACAGATACGCAGTATTTT.

This clonotype was found a few times. The rearrangement links TRBV10-3 to TRBJ2-1; D may be TRBD1 (5 bases). This CDR3 region has 11 residues. V was clipped by 6 bases and J by 8 bases, with 8 bases between them. CDR1 is ENHRY and CDR2 is SYGVKD in the germline V gene. CDR3 in amino acids: CAISQGYEQFF. CDR3 in DNA: TGTGCCATCAGCCAGGGCTATGAGCAGTTCTTC.

This clonotype was observed many times. Compared with germline, one end of the junction differs, possibly owing to a read error. This chain links TRBV24-1 with TRBJ2-1, with D possibly TRBD1 on 5 matching bases. The CDR3 has 13 amino acids. Germline loops: CDR1 KGHDR, CDR2 SFDVKD. The CDR3 nucleotides read TGTGCCACCGGTGACAGTGGCTACAATGAGCAGTTCTTC. As protein: CATGDSGYNEQFF.

This chain connects TRBV6-5 to TRBJ1-4; 7 nucleotides match TRBD1. The CDR3 is 14 amino acids. V shed 4 bases and J 5 bases; nucleotides not matched to a gene: 4. Germline CDR1 and CDR2: MNHEY and SVGAGI. Written as DNA, the CDR3 is TGTGCCAGCAGTTCACGCAGGGGGAATGAAAAACTGTTTTTT. Translation: CASSSRRGNEKLFF.

The genes are TRBV6-6 and TRBJ2-3, with no clear D. V was clipped by 5 bases and J by 4 bases, with 10 bases between them. CDR3 size: 13 residues. Germline lookup yields CDR1 MNHNY and CDR2 SVGAGI (reference sequence). CDR3 loop: CASSRNLADTQYF. The CDR3 DNA sequence: TGTGCCAGCAGTCGTAACTTGGCAGATACGCAGTATTTT.

This chain links TRBV18 with TRBJ1-1, with D hard to call. V gave up 6 bases and J gave up 2 bases, with 19 bases separating them. Per germline, CDR1 KGHSH and CDR2 LQKENI. The CDR3 consists of 16 residues. This CDR3 reads CASSPPGGGANTEAFF. CDR3 nucleotide sequence: TGTGCCAGCTCCCCTCCCGGAGGCGGCGCCAACACTGAAGCTTTCTTT.

This clonotype was seen repeatedly, ten times or more. An end of the junction does not agree with germline; a read error may underlie this. The chain joins TRBV5-1 to TRBJ2-2, with D perhaps being TRBD1 or TRBD2 (5 bases each). CDR1 and CDR2 from the germline V gene are SGHRS and YFSETQ. The CDR3 has 16 residues. CDR3 in DNA: TGTGCCAGCAGTTTAGCCCGGGGCGCGAACACCGGGGAGCTGTTTTTT. It codes for CASSLARGANTGELFF. The variable domain in full, with the rest retrieved from reference TRBV5-1 and TRBJ2-2, is KAGVTQTPRYLIKTRGQQVTLSCSPISGHRSVSWYQQTPGQGLQFLFEYFSETQRNKGNFPGRFSGRQFSNSRSEMNVSTLELGDSALYLCASSLARGANTGELFFGEGSRLTVL.